This TCR beta chain was found in a study of neurological immune-mediated disorders. Findings of the study overall: No CDR3 amino acid sequences recurred among expanded clones across subjects, suggesting private repertoires in all groups.

This CDR3 is built from 19 residues. Germline-derived CDR1 and CDR2 are KGHDR and SFDVKD. V trimming: 2 bases; J trimming: 0 bases; junction bases outside the gene matches: 10. This clonotype was recorded at least ten times. Antigen specificity is unknown. Time point indicated: technical triplicate 2. For sorted libraries, the input was 1 million CD4+ or CD8+ T cells. 5'RACE employing 10-nucleotide random UMIs yielded the cDNA. Each CDR3 protein is one row after TCRdb ran MiXCR on the 5' RACE reads. The top ten clones hold 4% to 5.5% of a sample with approximately 30,000 distinct CDR3 sequences, about 14% of them seen once.

Sequencing was carried out using CD4+ T cells from blood. The receptor comes from a female donor with HTLV-1-associated myelopathy (HAM/TSP). The rearrangement joins TRBV24-1 to TRBJ2-2; the match to TRBD2 covers 8 bases. CDR3 sequence: CATSDSSGHPKPNTGELFF. For the CDR3, the DNA is TGTGCCACCAGTGATTCTAGCGGGCACCCCAAGCCGAACACCGGGGAGCTGTTTTTT.